A selection of T cell receptor beta chains follows, all from one sample in a study of neurological immune-mediated disorders. MiXCR, run by TCRdb on the 5' RACE reads, gives a single entry per CDR3 protein. The data show around 79,000 distinct CDR3 sequences, around 14% seen once. The sample was PBMCs. Receptor source: a woman aged 50 to 60 in good health. Both conserved end residues are part of each CDR3. Each record gives: D gene, V gene, clone size, J gene, CDR3 protein, CDR3 DNA. D genes are given only for firm matches. Only part of the rows carry a size: once, few, many, or a class if the clone is expanded.

NA	TRBV29-1	many	TRBJ1-1	CSVESLPEDTEAFF	TGCAGCGTTGAGTCGCTACCCGAGGACACTGAAGCTTTCTTT
TRBD2	TRBV20-1	many	TRBJ2-5	CSAEDSSGGRGETQYF	TGCAGTGCGGAAGACTCTAGCGGGGGGCGAGGCGAGACCCAGTACTTC
NA	TRBV15	many	TRBJ2-3	CATSSPSKTDTQYF	TGTGCCACCAGCAGTCCCTCGAAAACAGATACGCAGTATTTT
NA	TRBV5-1	many	TRBJ2-7	CASSEGPTLSYEQYF	TGCGCCAGCAGCGAGGGACCAACACTTTCCTACGAGCAGTACTTC
NA	TRBV15	many	TRBJ1-1	CATSRDSHMTEAFF	TGTGCCACCAGCAGAGATAGCCATATGACTGAAGCTTTCTTT
TRBD1	TRBV5-1	many	TRBJ2-7	CASSRTTGSYEQYF	TGCGCCAGCAGCAGGACGACAGGGAGCTACGAGCAGTACTTC
TRBD1	TRBV6-4	NA	TRBJ1-6	CARTSGTGNSPLHF	TGTGCCAGGACGTCCGGGACAGGGAATTCACCCCTCCACTTT
NA	TRBV7-8	many	TRBJ1-5	CASSFKGDQPQHF	TGTGCCAGCAGCTTTAAGGGGGATCAGCCCCAGCATTTT
TRBD1	TRBV24-1	NA	TRBJ2-2	CATSAQGQGFSGELFF	TGTGCCACCAGTGCCCAAGGACAGGGCTTTTCCGGGGAGCTGTTTTTT
NA	TRBV3-1	NA	TRBJ2-7	CASSPRLGYEQYF	TGTGCCAGCAGCCCCCGGTTGGGGTACGAGCAGTACTTC
NA	TRBV12-3/TRBV12-4	many	TRBJ2-1	CASRISLGGLGEQFF	TGTGCCAGCAGGATATCCTTGGGGGGGCTGGGGGAGCAGTTCTTC
NA	TRBV14	many	TRBJ2-5	CASSQDRRPNPIQETQYF	TGTGCCAGCAGCCAAGACCGCCGCCCAAACCCAATCCAAGAGACCCAGTACTTC
TRBD1	TRBV20-1	many	TRBJ1-1	CSSRDRVTEAFF	TGCAGCAGCCGGGACAGGGTCACTGAAGCTTTCTTT
TRBD1	TRBV7-9	many	TRBJ1-5	CASSLGGGREPQHF	TGTGCCAGCAGCTTAGGAGGGGGCAGGGAGCCCCAGCATTTT
TRBD2	TRBV12-3/TRBV12-4	many	TRBJ2-2	CASSAGLAANTGELFF	TGTGCCAGCAGTGCGGGACTAGCGGCAAACACCGGGGAGCTGTTTTTT
NA	TRBV7-9	few	TRBJ2-1	CASSLAGGAHIYNEQFF	TGTGCCAGCAGCTTAGCGGGGGGGGCCCATATCTACAATGAGCAGTTCTTC
TRBD1	TRBV5-1	NA	TRBJ2-3	CASSPRIGTGDTDTQYF	TGCGCCAGCAGCCCGCGGATTGGGACAGGGGACACAGATACGCAGTATTTT
NA	TRBV2	many	TRBJ2-1	CASSLYNEQFF	TGTGCCAGCAGCTTGTACAATGAGCAGTTCTTC
NA	TRBV10-2	many	TRBJ2-1	CASIGVSRSSYNEQFF	TGCGCCAGCATAGGGGTATCCAGGAGCTCCTACAATGAGCAGTTCTTC
NA	TRBV5-1	NA	TRBJ2-5	CASSLGNLLQETQYF	TGCGCCAGCAGCCTGGGTAACTTATTGCAAGAGACCCAGTACTTC
TRBD1	TRBV5-1	many	TRBJ1-1	CASSLGQGSVYTEAFF	TGCGCCAGCAGCTTGGGACAGGGGAGTGTGTACACTGAAGCTTTCTTT
TRBD2	TRBV5-5	many	TRBJ2-5	CASSSEMGAGGETQYF	TGTGCCAGCAGCTCGGAGATGGGTGCGGGGGGAGAGACCCAGTACTTC
NA	TRBV20-1	many	TRBJ2-3	CSASSSRSQYF	TGCAGTGCTAGTTCTAGCAGATCTCAGTATTTT
NA	TRBV6-6	many	TRBJ2-2	CASSSRNTGELFF	TGTGCCAGCAGTTCCAGAAACACCGGGGAGCTGTTTTTT
NA	TRBV19	NA	TRBJ2-7	CASSMNAGLGYEQYF	TGTGCCAGTAGTATGAATGCCGGGTTGGGGTACGAGCAGTACTTC
TRBD1	TRBV6-2/TRBV6-3	many	TRBJ1-6	CASSPRGLSSPLHF	TGTGCCAGCAGTCCAAGGGGGCTGAGTTCACCCCTCCACTTT
TRBD1	TRBV20-1	many	TRBJ1-5	CSAREDRNQPQHF	TGCAGTGCTAGAGAGGACAGGAATCAGCCCCAGCATTTT
NA	TRBV7-9	many	TRBJ2-1	CASSSWSPSPEQFF	TGTGCCAGCAGCTCTTGGTCCCCCTCCCCTGAGCAGTTCTTC
TRBD1	TRBV4-2	many	TRBJ1-4	CASSQDQGQGNEKLFF	TGTGCCAGCAGCCAAGATCAAGGACAGGGGAATGAAAAACTGTTTTTT
NA	TRBV29-1	many	TRBJ1-5	CSVETGPNQPQHF	TGCAGCGTTGAAACTGGGCCCAATCAGCCCCAGCATTTT
NA	TRBV5-1	many	TRBJ2-6	CASSLEAPYGANVLTF	TGCGCCAGCAGCTTGGAAGCCCCCTATGGGGCCAACGTCCTGACTTTC
NA	TRBV29-1	many	TRBJ1-2	CSVEVRGYGYTF	TGCAGCGTTGAGGTGCGGGGCTATGGCTACACCTTC
TRBD1	TRBV10-3	many	TRBJ2-1	CAIMGRGQNEQFF	TGTGCCATCATGGGCAGGGGGCAGAATGAGCAGTTCTTC
NA	TRBV20-1	many	TRBJ2-7	CSARTSYEQYF	TGCAGTGCTAGAACCTCCTACGAGCAGTACTTC
TRBD1	TRBV5-1	NA	TRBJ2-2	CASSSGQRKRELFF	TGCGCCAGCAGCTCGGGACAGCGGAAGCGGGAGCTGTTTTTT